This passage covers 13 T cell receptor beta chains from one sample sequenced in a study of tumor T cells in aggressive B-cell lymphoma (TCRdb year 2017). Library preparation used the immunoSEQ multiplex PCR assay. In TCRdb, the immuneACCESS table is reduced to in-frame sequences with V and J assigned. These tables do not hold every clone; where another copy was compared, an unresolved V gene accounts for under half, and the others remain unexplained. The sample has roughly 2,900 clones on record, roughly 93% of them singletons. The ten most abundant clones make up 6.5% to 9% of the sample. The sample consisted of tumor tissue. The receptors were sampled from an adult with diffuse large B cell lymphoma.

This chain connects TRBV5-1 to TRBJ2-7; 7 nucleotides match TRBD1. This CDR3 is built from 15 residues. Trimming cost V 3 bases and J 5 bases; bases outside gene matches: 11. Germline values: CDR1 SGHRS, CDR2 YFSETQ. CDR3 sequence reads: CASSYTGVPYDEQYF. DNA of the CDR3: TGCGCCAGCAGCTATACAGGGGTTCCGTACGACGAGCAGTACTTC.

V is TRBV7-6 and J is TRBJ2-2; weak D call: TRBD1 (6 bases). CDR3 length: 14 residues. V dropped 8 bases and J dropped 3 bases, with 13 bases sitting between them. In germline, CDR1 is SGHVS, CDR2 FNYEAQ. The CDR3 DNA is TGTGCCAGCGGTAGGACAGAGGACACCGGGGAGCTGTTTTTT. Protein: CASGRTEDTGELFF.

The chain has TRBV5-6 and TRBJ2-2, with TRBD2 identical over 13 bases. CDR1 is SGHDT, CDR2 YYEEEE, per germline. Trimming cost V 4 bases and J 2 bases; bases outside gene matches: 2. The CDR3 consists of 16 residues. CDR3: CASSLGLAGNTGELFF. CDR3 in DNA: TGTGCCAGCAGCCTGGGACTAGCGGGAAACACCGGGGAGCTGTTTTTT.

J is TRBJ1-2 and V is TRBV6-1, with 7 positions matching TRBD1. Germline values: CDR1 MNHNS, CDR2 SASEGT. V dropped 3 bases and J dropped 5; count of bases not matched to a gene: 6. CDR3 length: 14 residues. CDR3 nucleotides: TGTGCCAGCAGTGATTTCAGGGGGTCTTATGGCTACACCTTC. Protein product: CASSDFRGSYGYTF.

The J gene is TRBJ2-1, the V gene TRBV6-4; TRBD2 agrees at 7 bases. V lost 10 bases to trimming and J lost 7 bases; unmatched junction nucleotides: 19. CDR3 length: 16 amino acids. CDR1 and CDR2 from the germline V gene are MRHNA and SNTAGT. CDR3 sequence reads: CATRKEAGVWENEQFF. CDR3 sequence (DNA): TGTGCCACCAGGAAGGAGGCGGGAGTTTGGGAGAATGAGCAGTTCTTC.

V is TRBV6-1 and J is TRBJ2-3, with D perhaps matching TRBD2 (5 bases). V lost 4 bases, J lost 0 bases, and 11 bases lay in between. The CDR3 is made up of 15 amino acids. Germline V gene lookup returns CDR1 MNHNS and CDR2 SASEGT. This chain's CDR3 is CASSGWGDSTDTQYF. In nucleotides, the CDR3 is TGTGCCAGCAGTGGGTGGGGAGACAGCACAGATACGCAGTATTTT.

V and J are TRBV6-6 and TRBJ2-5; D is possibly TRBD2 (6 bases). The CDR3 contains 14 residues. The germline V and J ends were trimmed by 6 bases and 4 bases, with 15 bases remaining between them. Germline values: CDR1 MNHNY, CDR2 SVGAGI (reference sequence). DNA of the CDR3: TGTGCCAGCAGCCCCCTGGGGGGTCGAGAGACCCAGTACTTC. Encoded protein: CASSPLGGRETQYF.

The CDR3 region is CASSRGGGTEAFF. CDR3 nucleotides: TGTGCCAGCAGCAGGGGCGGTGGCACTGAAGCTTTCTTT. This rearrangement joins TRBV7-3 to TRBJ1-1; D may be TRBD1 (5 bases). The length of the CDR3 is 13 residues. The germline CDR1 and CDR2 sequences are SGHTA and FQGTGA. V was pared by 5 bases and J by 4 bases, with 11 bases between.

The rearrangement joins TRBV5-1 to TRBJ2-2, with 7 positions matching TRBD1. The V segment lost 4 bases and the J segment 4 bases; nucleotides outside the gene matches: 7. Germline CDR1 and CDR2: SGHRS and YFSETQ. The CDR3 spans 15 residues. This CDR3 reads CASSGGQFVTGELFF. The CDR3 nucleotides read TGCGCCAGCAGCGGGGGACAGTTCGTCACCGGGGAGCTGTTTTTT.

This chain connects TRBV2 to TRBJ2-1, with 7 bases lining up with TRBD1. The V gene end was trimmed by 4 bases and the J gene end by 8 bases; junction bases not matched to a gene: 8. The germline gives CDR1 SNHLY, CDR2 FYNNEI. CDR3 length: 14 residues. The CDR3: CASSGGQFSDEQFF. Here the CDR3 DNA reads TGTGCCAGCAGTGGGGGACAGTTTAGCGATGAGCAGTTCTTC.

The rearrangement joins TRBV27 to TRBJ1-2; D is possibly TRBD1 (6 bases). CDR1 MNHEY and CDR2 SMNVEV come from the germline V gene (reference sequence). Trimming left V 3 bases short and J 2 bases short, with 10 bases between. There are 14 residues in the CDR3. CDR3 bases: TGTGCCAGCAGTTTCAGGGGTAGGAACTATGGCTACACCTTC. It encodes CASSFRGRNYGYTF.

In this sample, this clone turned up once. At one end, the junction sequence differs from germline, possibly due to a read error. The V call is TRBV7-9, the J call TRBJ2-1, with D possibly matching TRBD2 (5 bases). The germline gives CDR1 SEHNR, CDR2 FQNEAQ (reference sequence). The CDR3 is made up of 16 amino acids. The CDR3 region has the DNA TGTGCTAGCAGCTTCCGAGCGGCAAGCTCCTACAATGAGCAGTTCTTC. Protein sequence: CASSFRAASSYNEQFF. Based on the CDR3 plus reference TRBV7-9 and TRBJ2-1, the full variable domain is DTGVSQNPRHKITKRGQNVTFRCDPISEHNRLYWYRQTLGQGPEFLTYFQNEAQLEKSRLLSDRFSAERPKGSFSTLEIQRTEQGDSAMYLCASSFRAASSYNEQFFGPGTRLTVL.

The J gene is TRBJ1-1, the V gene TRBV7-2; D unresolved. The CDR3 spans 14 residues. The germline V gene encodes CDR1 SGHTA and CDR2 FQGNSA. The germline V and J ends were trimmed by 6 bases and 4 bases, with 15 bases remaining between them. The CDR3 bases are TGTGCCAGCAGTACACCTCAGATTTTCACTGAAGCTTTCTTT. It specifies CASSTPQIFTEAFF.